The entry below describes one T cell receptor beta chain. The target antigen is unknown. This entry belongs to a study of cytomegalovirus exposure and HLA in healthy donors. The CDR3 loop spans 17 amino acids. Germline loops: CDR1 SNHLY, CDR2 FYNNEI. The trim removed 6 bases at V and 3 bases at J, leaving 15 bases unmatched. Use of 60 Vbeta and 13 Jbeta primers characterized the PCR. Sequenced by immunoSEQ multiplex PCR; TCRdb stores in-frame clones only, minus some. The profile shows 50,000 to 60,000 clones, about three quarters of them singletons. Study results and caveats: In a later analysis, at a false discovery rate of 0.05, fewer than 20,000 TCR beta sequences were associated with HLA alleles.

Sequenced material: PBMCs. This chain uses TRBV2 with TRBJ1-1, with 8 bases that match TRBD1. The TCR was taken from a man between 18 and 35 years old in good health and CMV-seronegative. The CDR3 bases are TGTGCCAGCAGGGGAGGGGACAGGCCTCCGGTGGACACTGAAGCTTTCTTT. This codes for CASRGGDRPPVDTEAFF.